This T cell receptor (beta chain) emerged from a study of T cells after somatic rescue of genetic block. Profiled with immunoSEQ multiplex PCR; TCRdb holds only in-frame clones, not every one. The data contain 110,000 or so clones, around 90% of them singletons. Germline lookup yields CDR1 SGHRS and CDR2 YFSETQ. The CDR3 runs to 15 residues. V was pared by 0 bases and J by 1 base, with 10 bases between. This chain uses TRBV5-1 with TRBJ1-1, with unresolved D. This sequence was found in a woman younger than 35. The sample was peripheral blood mononuclear cells (PBMCs). The CDR3 here is CASSLVSVGNTEAFF. The CDR3 DNA reads as TGCGCCAGCAGCTTGGTTTCAGTGGGGAACACTGAAGCTTTCTTT.